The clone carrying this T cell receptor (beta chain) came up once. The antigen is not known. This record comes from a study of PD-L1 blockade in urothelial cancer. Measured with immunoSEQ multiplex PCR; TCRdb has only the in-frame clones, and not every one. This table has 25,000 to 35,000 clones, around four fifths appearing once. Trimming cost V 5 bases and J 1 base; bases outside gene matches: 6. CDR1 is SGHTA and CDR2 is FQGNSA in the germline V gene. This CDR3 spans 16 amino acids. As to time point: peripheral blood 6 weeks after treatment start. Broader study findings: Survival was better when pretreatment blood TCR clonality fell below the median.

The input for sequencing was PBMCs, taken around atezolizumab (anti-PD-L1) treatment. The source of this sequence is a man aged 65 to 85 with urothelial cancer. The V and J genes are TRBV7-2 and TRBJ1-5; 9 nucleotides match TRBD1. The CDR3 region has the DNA TGTGCCAGCAGCGGGACAGGGAGAATCAGCAATCAGCCCCAGCATTTT. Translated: CASSGTGRISNQPQHF.